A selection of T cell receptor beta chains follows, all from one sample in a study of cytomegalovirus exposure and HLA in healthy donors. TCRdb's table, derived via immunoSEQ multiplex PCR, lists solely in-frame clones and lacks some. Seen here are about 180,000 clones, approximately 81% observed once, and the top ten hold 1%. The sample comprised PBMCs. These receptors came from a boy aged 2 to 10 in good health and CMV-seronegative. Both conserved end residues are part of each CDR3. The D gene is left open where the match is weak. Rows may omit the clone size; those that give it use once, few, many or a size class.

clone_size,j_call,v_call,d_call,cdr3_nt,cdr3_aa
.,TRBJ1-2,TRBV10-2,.,TGCGCCAGCAGTGAGTCGGGGGGGCGGGGCCCACTGTTGCCTGGCTACACCTTC,CASSESGGRGPLLPGYTF
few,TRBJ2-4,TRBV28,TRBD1,TGTGCCAGCAGTTACCTGACAGGGTCGGCCAAAAACATTCAGTACTTC,CASSYLTGSAKNIQYF
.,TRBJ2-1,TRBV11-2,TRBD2,TGTGCCAGCAGCTTCCTACTTGCTAGCGGTATCTCCTACAATGAGCAGTTCTTC,CASSFLLASGISYNEQFF
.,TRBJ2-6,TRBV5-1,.,TGCGCCAGCAGGACTCAGCCCTCTGGGGCCAACGTCCTGACTTTC,CASRTQPSGANVLTF
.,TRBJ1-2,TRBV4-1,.,TGCGCCAGCAGCGCCACTGGGGGGGTCTATGGCTACACCTTC,CASSATGGVYGYTF
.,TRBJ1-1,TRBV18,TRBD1,TGTGCCAGCTCACCACAAGGGGACAGCTTTTCACTCTTAGAAGCTTTCTTT,CASSPQGDSFSLLEAFF
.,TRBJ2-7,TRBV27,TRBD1,TGTGCCAGCAGTGGCGGGGACAGGACCATCTCCTACGAGCAGTACTTC,CASSGGDRTISYEQYF
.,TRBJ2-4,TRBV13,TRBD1,TGTGCCAGCAGCAGGGACAGGAGGGGGATTCAGTACTTC,CASSRDRRGIQYF
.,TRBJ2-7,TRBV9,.,TGTGCCAGCAGCGTAGATGTGGATATCTTACGAGGGCAGTACTTC,CASSVDVDILRGQYF
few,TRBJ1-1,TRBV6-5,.,TGTGCCAGCAGTCGAGGGGGGAACACTGAAGCTTTCTTT,CASSRGGNTEAFF
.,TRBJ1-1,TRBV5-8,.,TGTGCCAGCAGCCCAGGGAACACTGAAGCTTTCTTT,CASSPGNTEAFF
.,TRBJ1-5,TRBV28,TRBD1,TGTGCCAGCAGTTTCGGGACAGGGGGGGGTCAGCCCCAGCATTTT,CASSFGTGGGQPQHF
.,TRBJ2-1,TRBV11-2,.,TGTGCCAGCAGGGGGGGTGGGGGGTCCTACAATGAGCAGTTCTTC,CASRGGGGSYNEQFF
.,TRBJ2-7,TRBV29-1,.,TGCAGCGTCCAGCAGGGGACCTACGAGCAGTACTTC,CSVQQGTYEQYF
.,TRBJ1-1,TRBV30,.,TGTGCCTGGAATCTAGGCACTGAAGCTTTCTTT,CAWNLGTEAFF
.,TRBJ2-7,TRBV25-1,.,TGTGCCAGCAGTGAAAAGTGGCCAGCCTACGAGCAGTACTTC,CASSEKWPAYEQYF
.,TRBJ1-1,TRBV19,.,TGTGCCAGTAGTTTGGGGACGGCGGGGGCTGAAGCTTTCTTT,CASSLGTAGAEAFF
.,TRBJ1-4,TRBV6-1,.,TGTGCCAGCAGTGATAGGCCCGGGTCAACTAATGAAAAACTGTTTTTT,CASSDRPGSTNEKLFF
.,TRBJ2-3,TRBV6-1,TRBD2,TGTGCCAGCACCCTAGCGGGGGCAGGCTCAGATACGCAGTATTTT,CASTLAGAGSDTQYF
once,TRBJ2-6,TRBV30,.,TGTGCCTGGAGTGTACCGGACGTCCTGACTTTC,CAWSVPDVLTF
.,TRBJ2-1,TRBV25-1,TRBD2,TGTGCCAGCAGTGAACTCTCCAGCGGGAGAAATAATGAGCAGTTCTTC,CASSELSSGRNNEQFF
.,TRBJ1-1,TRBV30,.,TGTGCCTGGAGTCCGCCGGGAGGGGGGAACACTGAAGCTTTCTTT,CAWSPPGGGNTEAFF
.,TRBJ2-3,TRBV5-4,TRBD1,TGTGCCAGCGGACAGGGCACAGATACGCAGTATTTT,CASGQGTDTQYF
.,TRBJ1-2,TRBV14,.,TGTGCCAGCAGCCAAACCGGGGGGCGCATTCCCTATGGCTACACCTTC,CASSQTGGRIPYGYTF
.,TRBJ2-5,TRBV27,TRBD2,TGTGCCAGCAGTCCCGGCCTAGCGGGAGAAGAGACCCAGTACTTC,CASSPGLAGEETQYF
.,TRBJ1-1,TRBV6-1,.,TGTGCCAGCAGCGACAGAAACACTGAAGCTTTCTTT,CASSDRNTEAFF
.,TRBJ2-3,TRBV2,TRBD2,TGTGCCAGCAGTGGGCTAGCGGGAGTGGTTGATACGCAGTATTTT,CASSGLAGVVDTQYF